Below are 21 T cell receptor beta chains sequenced from a single sample in a study of blood T cell repertoires in COVID-19. Using immunoSEQ multiplex PCR, the repertoire was profiled, and TCRdb retains in-frame clones only, with some absent. This sample yields 280,000 or so clones, of which approximately 86% are seen a single time; 2% to 2.5% belongs to the top ten. What was sequenced was peripheral blood. These receptors were collected from a woman younger than 45 who had recovered from COVID-19.

The sample holds a few counts of this clone. V and J are TRBV5-1 and TRBJ2-7; tentative D call: TRBD1 (6 bases). The CDR3 loop spans 16 amino acids. Trimming pared 4 bases from V and 2 bases from J, leaving 19 bases between. CDR1 and CDR2 (germline): SGHRS, YFSETQ. The DNA of the CDR3 is TGCGCCAGCAGCCCGCACCGGGACACCTACCCCTACGAGCAGTACTTC. The encoded protein is CASSPHRDTYPYEQYF.

The chain carries TRBV24-1 and TRBJ2-1; 13 nucleotides align to TRBD2. From germline, CDR1 is KGHDR and CDR2 SFDVKD. This CDR3 has 16 residues. The junction had 7 bases not matched to a gene; V was cut back by 3 bases and J by 9 bases. The CDR3 region has the DNA TGTGCCACCAGTGATCCGGGACTAGCGGGGTCGACTGAGCAGTTCTTC. Its translation is CATSDPGLAGSTEQFF.

This chain links TRBV19 with TRBJ1-6; 8 bases match TRBD1. There are 19 residues in the CDR3. J gave up 5 bases and V 3 bases, and 15 bases lay outside the gene matches. Germline V gene data show CDR1 as LNHDA and CDR2 as SQIVND (reference sequence). CDR3 loop: CASSIPGQESIGHNSPLHF. The DNA of the CDR3 is TGTGCCAGTAGTATCCCGGGACAGGAAAGTATCGGGCATAATTCACCCCTCCACTTT.

This clone was observed a single time. V is TRBV14 and J is TRBJ1-1, with D hard to call. The germline V and J ends were trimmed by 7 bases and 1 base, with 19 bases remaining between them. The CDR3 has 16 residues. Germline assignment: CDR1 SGHDN and CDR2 FVKESK. The CDR3 spells CASIPRLGGRNTEAFF. CDR3 nucleotide sequence: TGTGCCAGCATCCCCAGGTTAGGAGGGAGGAACACTGAAGCTTTCTTT.

The count of this clone is one. The V gene is TRBV10-2, the J gene TRBJ2-1; D may be TRBD2 (6 bases). This CDR3 has 15 amino acids. V lost 4 bases, J lost 7 bases, and 17 bases lay in between. Germline CDR1 WSHSY, CDR2 SAAADI. CDR3 nucleotides: TGCGCCAGCAGTGTCCCGGGACTCAAGGGTAATGAGCAGTTCTTC. This sequence encodes CASSVPGLKGNEQFF.

This rearrangement joins TRBV4-2 to TRBJ1-1; the D gene is possibly TRBD1 (5 bases). The CDR3 is 15 amino acids. Germline V gene sequence: CDR1 LGHNA, CDR2 YNFKEQ. Trimming left V 4 bases short and J 7 bases short, with 19 bases between. CDR3 residues: CASSPPPGSEGEAFF. The CDR3 DNA sequence: TGTGCCAGCAGCCCCCCCCCAGGGTCAGAAGGTGAAGCTTTCTTT.

The V gene is TRBV7-9, the J gene TRBJ2-7; weak D call: TRBD1 (6 bases). The germline V gene has CDR1 SEHNR and CDR2 FQNEAQ (reference sequence). The V gene lost 4 bases and the J gene lost 5 bases, with 15 bases spanning the gap. The CDR3 sequence is 14 residues long. CDR3 nucleotide sequence: TGTGCCAGCAGCTCTCCACAGGGTCTGCACGAGCAGTACTTC. Its protein product is CASSSPQGLHEQYF.

Written as DNA, the CDR3 is TGCAGCGTTGACCAGGGGGCCGGAGCTTTCTTT. Protein: CSVDQGAGAFF. The chain joins TRBV29-1 to TRBJ1-1; 8 bases line up with TRBD1. Germline assignment: CDR1 SQVTM and CDR2 ANQGSEA. V shed 3 bases, J shed 10 bases, and the junction held 4 bases outside the gene matches. This CDR3 contains 11 residues.

The genes are TRBV5-1 and TRBJ2-5, with 7 bases aligning to TRBD1. V dropped 4 bases and J dropped 7; count of bases not matched to a gene: 7. Germline CDR1 reads SGHRS; CDR2 reads YFSETQ. The CDR3 covers 13 residues. The CDR3 reads CASSATGDGTQYF. CDR3 nucleotides: TGCGCCAGCAGCGCCACAGGGGATGGGACCCAGTACTTC.

This sequence joins TRBV27 and TRBJ1-2; D might be TRBD1 (5 bases). This CDR3 comprises 16 residues. Trimming pared 6 bases from V and 6 bases from J, leaving 23 bases between. Germline V gene lookup returns CDR1 MNHEY and CDR2 SMNVEV (reference sequence). The CDR3 loop reads CASSQSHLTDSNGYTF. As DNA, the CDR3 is TGTGCCAGCAGCCAATCCCACTTGACCGACAGCAATGGCTACACCTTC.

This clone was detected once. The chain combines TRBV6-1 with TRBJ1-2, with 8 bases aligning to TRBD1. CDR1 and CDR2 from the germline V gene are MNHNS and SASEGT. The CDR3 contains 13 residues. Trimming removed 0 bases from V and 8 bases from J; junction bases left unmatched: 2. CDR3 in DNA: TGTGCCAGCAGTGAAGCGGGACAGGAGGGCTACACCTTC. Residues: CASSEAGQEGYTF.

This chain uses TRBV2 with TRBJ2-2; 9 bases are shared with TRBD2. V shed 2 bases, J shed 5 bases, and the junction held 12 bases outside the gene matches. Germline V lookup: CDR1 SNHLY, CDR2 FYNNEI. CDR3 length: 18 residues. The CDR3 sequence is CASSERALAGGPTGELFF. In DNA form, the CDR3 reads TGTGCCAGCAGTGAACGGGCTCTGGCGGGGGGGCCGACCGGGGAGCTGTTTTTT.

The CDR3 DNA reads as TGTGCCAGCAGCCACGACGGAGATCAGCCCCAGCATTTT. It translates to CASSHDGDQPQHF. The J gene is TRBJ1-5, the V gene TRBV3-1 (or the pseudogene TRBV3-2); D unclear. This CDR3 is built from 13 residues. Trimming cost V 3 bases and J 5 bases, with 8 bases left between them. The germline V gene encodes CDR1 LGHDT and CDR2 YNNKEL (reference sequence).

The chain recombines TRBV2 with TRBJ1-1; D unresolved. The CDR3 runs to 18 residues. V was cut by 7 bases and J by 2 bases, with 26 bases left in between. The germline V gene encodes CDR1 SNHLY and CDR2 FYNNEI. The CDR3 protein is CASTPFRKSQQSNTEAFF. The CDR3 DNA reads as TGTGCCAGCACCCCGTTCAGGAAATCTCAACAGAGTAACACTGAAGCTTTCTTT.

This chain links TRBV2 with TRBJ1-6; tentatively, D is TRBD1 (5 bases). The germline V gene has CDR1 SNHLY and CDR2 FYNNEI. Trimming cost V 5 bases and J 0 bases, with 17 bases left between them. The CDR3 has 18 residues. CDR3 residues: CASSPGTSFSSYNSPLHF. The DNA of the CDR3 is TGTGCCAGCAGTCCCGGGACTTCCTTTTCCTCCTATAATTCACCCCTCCACTTT.

The chain employs TRBV11-2 and TRBJ2-7; unclear D gene. Looked up from germline, CDR1 is SGHAT and CDR2 is FQNNGV. The V and J ends lost 0 bases and 6 bases respectively, with 12 bases between them. This CDR3 comprises 14 residues. The CDR3: CASSLDPRSTEQYF. CDR3 bases: TGTGCCAGCAGCTTAGATCCCCGGTCCACCGAGCAGTACTTC. Full variable domain (outside the CDR3, taken from reference TRBV11-2 and TRBJ2-7): EAGVAQSPRYKIIEKRQSVAFWCNPISGHATLYWYQQILGQGPKLLIQFQNNGVVDDSQLPKDRFSAERLKGVDSTLKIQPAKLEDSAVYLCASSLDPRSTEQYFGPGTRLTVT.

The chain carries TRBV11-1 and TRBJ2-1; TRBD2 might be the D (7 bases). Trimming took 0 bases from V and 0 from J, leaving 15 bases between them. Per germline, CDR1 SGHAT and CDR2 FQDESV (reference sequence). This CDR3 has 18 amino acids. CDR3 sequence reads: CASSLAQGRGSSYNEQFF. The CDR3 DNA sequence: TGTGCCAGCAGCTTAGCGCAGGGGCGGGGGAGCTCCTACAATGAGCAGTTCTTC.

J is TRBJ2-2 and V is TRBV3-1 (or the pseudogene TRBV3-2), with D possibly being TRBD2 (5 bases). The CDR3 extends over 16 amino acids. V lost 4 bases and J lost 0, with 12 bases in between. Germline values: CDR1 LGHDT, CDR2 YNNKEL (reference sequence). As DNA, the CDR3 is TGTGCCAGCAGCCCGTCGGACTGGCCGAACACCGGGGAGCTGTTTTTT. It encodes CASSPSDWPNTGELFF.

This clone was observed a few times. J is TRBJ1-4 and V is TRBV7-8, with D possibly TRBD1 on 5 matching bases. This CDR3 has 16 residues. Trimming cost V 3 bases and J 8 bases, with 19 bases left between them. Germline lookup yields CDR1 SGHVS and CDR2 FQNEAQ. The CDR3 is CASSFLQAGNAEKLFF. The CDR3 nucleotides read TGTGCCAGCAGCTTCCTCCAGGCAGGGAACGCCGAAAAACTGTTTTTT.

The J gene is TRBJ1-5, the V gene TRBV6-5; TRBD1 is a possible D gene (6 bases). Germline V CDR1 and CDR2: MNHEY, SVGAGI. V was shortened by 0 bases and J by 7 bases, with 13 bases between the two germline ends. The CDR3 extends over 15 amino acids. This CDR3 reads CASSYSAQGWQPQHF. The CDR3 bases are TGTGCCAGCAGTTACTCCGCACAGGGTTGGCAGCCCCAGCATTTT.

The chain uses TRBV6-5 and TRBJ2-5; 7 bases are shared with TRBD2. Germline V lookup: CDR1 MNHEY, CDR2 SVGAGI. This CDR3 has 14 residues. V lost 6 bases and J lost 5; bases outside the gene matches: 9. The CDR3 DNA reads as TGTGCCAGCAGAGGGGACGGGGGGACGGAGACCCAGTACTTC. Translation: CASRGDGGTETQYF.